Listed below are T cell receptor beta chains from one sample, sequenced in a study of CXCR3-negative and CXCR3-positive naive CD8 T cells. After re-calling the 5' RACE reads, TCRdb lists one entry per CDR3 protein, DNA absent. The sample table sets out over 150,000 distinct CDR3 sequences. The sequencing sample was made of naive CXCR3+ CD8+ T cells from blood. These receptors all come from a human donor in good health. Some clones in this sample may be carry-over from other donors' samples. Both conserved end residues are part of each CDR3.

CDR3 protein: CTTTGMSSEAFF
J gene: TRBJ1-1
V gene: TRBV29-1

CDR3 protein: CASSLSGGRNTEAFF
J gene: TRBJ1-1
V gene: TRBV7-9

CDR3 protein: CASSLTSGSGTDTQYF
J gene: TRBJ2-3
V gene: TRBV7-9

CDR3 protein: CASSPTGVETQYF
J gene: TRBJ2-5
V gene: TRBV7-9

CDR3 protein: CASSWGLASYNEQFF
J gene: TRBJ2-1
V gene: TRBV5-4

CDR3 protein: CASSVGRQYNQPQHF
J gene: TRBJ1-5
V gene: TRBV6-1

CDR3 protein: CASSESRTGVATEAFF
J gene: TRBJ1-1
V gene: TRBV10-2

CDR3 protein: CASSQPGADTQYF
J gene: TRBJ2-3
V gene: TRBV7-9

CDR3 protein: CASSPLNRGRNSPLHF
J gene: TRBJ1-6
V gene: TRBV6-2/TRBV6-3

CDR3 protein: CASSKDRGTENGETQYF
J gene: TRBJ2-5
V gene: TRBV21-1

CDR3 protein: CASSGGTSGGIDNEPFF
J gene: TRBJ2-1
V gene: TRBV2